The next 26 T cell receptor beta chains were all read from a single sample in a study of shared clonotypes between healthy human individuals. Method: immunoSEQ multiplex PCR; TCRdb's copy keeps in-frame clones and lacks some. This table holds approximately 2.5 million clones, around 90% found once. The specimen sequenced was naive CD4+ T cells sorted from blood. Stated subset: CD45RA+ positively selected. The receptors stem from a man in his late teens or twenties in good health.

This CDR3 is CATSNFPLNTEAFF. The CDR3 DNA is TGTGCCACCAGCAACTTCCCCTTGAACACTGAAGCTTTCTTT. The chain carries TRBV15 and TRBJ1-1; D is unclear. The V end lost 4 bases, the J end lost 0 bases, and 9 bases lay between the germline ends. Germline CDR1 is LNHNV and CDR2 is YYDKDF (reference sequence). The CDR3 has 14 amino acids.

With regard to this clone: The identical CDR3 is also encoded by other nucleotide sequences in the sample. CDR3 loop: CASSLDRTGELFF. CDR3 nucleotide sequence: TGTGCCAGCAGCTTAGACAGGACAGGGGAGCTGTTTTTT. The rearrangement links TRBV11-1 to TRBJ2-2, with D possibly TRBD1 on 5 matching bases. Germline V gene lookup returns CDR1 SGHAT and CDR2 FQDESV (reference sequence). The V end was cut by 1 base, the J end by 8 bases, with 8 bases between. There are 13 residues in the CDR3.

V usage is TRBV2 and J usage is TRBJ2-7, with 12 bases lining up with TRBD2. In germline, CDR1 is SNHLY, CDR2 FYNNEI. This CDR3 spans 14 amino acids. V trimming: 5 bases; J trimming: 2 bases; junction bases outside the gene matches: 1. The CDR3 loop reads CASSSSGGAYEQYF. The CDR3, as DNA: TGTGCCAGCAGTTCTAGCGGGGGGGCCTACGAGCAGTACTTC.

V gene TRBV2 combines with J gene TRBJ1-5; D not certain. V was pared by 6 bases and J by 0 bases, with 12 bases between. Germline CDR1 reads SNHLY; CDR2 reads FYNNEI. The CDR3 runs to 15 residues. This CDR3 reads CASSLMTDSNQPQHF. The CDR3 DNA sequence: TGTGCCAGCAGCCTCATGACGGATAGCAATCAGCCCCAGCATTTT.

The V call is TRBV19, the J call TRBJ2-1; 8 positions match TRBD2. J gave up 7 bases and V 5 bases, and 7 bases lay outside the gene matches. CDR3 length: 14 amino acids. Germline CDR1 is LNHDA and CDR2 is SQIVND (reference sequence). The CDR3: CASSLSGRRNEQFF. In DNA form, the CDR3 reads TGTGCCAGTAGTCTCAGCGGGAGACGAAATGAGCAGTTCTTC.

CDR3 loop: CASSGWGTGVGDTQYF. CDR3 sequence (DNA): TGTGCCAGCAGTGGCTGGGGGACAGGGGTAGGAGATACGCAGTATTTT. V is TRBV28 and J is TRBJ2-3; 10 bases agree with TRBD1. This CDR3 comprises 16 residues. CDR1 is MDHEN, CDR2 SYDVKM, per germline. V lost 5 bases, J lost 5 bases, and 10 bases stayed unmatched. Filled out from reference TRBV28 and TRBJ2-3, the complete variable domain reads DVKVTQSSRYLVKRTGEKVFLECVQDMDHENMFWYRQDPGLGLRLIYFSYDVKMKEKGDIPEGYSVSREKKERFSLILESASTNQTSMYLCASSGWGTGVGDTQYFGPGTRLTVL.

As concerns this clone: This sample also contains other DNA sequences that code for the same CDR3. The genes are TRBV9 and TRBJ2-6; D remains unclear. CDR1 and CDR2 (germline): SGDLS, YYNGEE. There are 15 residues in the CDR3. V was shortened by 0 bases and J by 0 bases, with 4 bases between the two germline ends. The DNA for the CDR3 is TGTGCCAGCAGCGTAGTGAGCTCTGGGGCCAACGTCCTGACTTTC. Encoded protein: CASSVVSSGANVLTF.

The chain has TRBV2 and TRBJ2-6; D is unresolved. The germline V gene has CDR1 SNHLY and CDR2 FYNNEI. The germline V and J ends were trimmed by 6 bases and 0 bases, with 6 bases remaining between them. The CDR3 runs to 14 residues. CDR3 nucleotides: TGTGCCAGCAGCCCAGGCTCTGGGGCCAACGTCCTGACTTTC. It translates to CASSPGSGANVLTF.

This clone was seen only once. A read error may account for a junction end that differs from germline. The gene calls are TRBV5-6 and TRBJ1-1; TRBD1 might be the D (6 bases). Germline V gene lookup returns CDR1 SGHDT and CDR2 YYEEEE. The CDR3 is made up of 15 amino acids. The CDR3 sequence: CASSFGGRLNTEAFF. Here the CDR3 DNA reads TGTGCCAGCAGCTTCGGGGGGCGTTTGAATACTGAAGCTTTCTTT.

The V call is TRBV4-2, the J call TRBJ1-2; D is unclear. CDR1 and CDR2 from the germline V gene are LGHNA and YNFKEQ. The CDR3 consists of 14 residues. V lost 1 base and J 7 bases, leaving 13 bases between the germline ends. The CDR3 region has the DNA TGTGCCAGCAGCCAAGTCCCATCACGCCCTGGCTACACCTTC. It specifies CASSQVPSRPGYTF.

The chain has TRBV9 and TRBJ2-3, with D unresolved. The V and J ends lost 0 bases and 2 bases respectively, with 10 bases between them. Germline CDR1 and CDR2: SGDLS and YYNGEE. The CDR3 is 15 amino acids. In DNA form, the CDR3 reads TGTGCCAGCAGCGTAGATTACCTTCCCACAGATACGCAGTATTTT. The encoded protein is CASSVDYLPTDTQYF.

This clone was seen more than once but under ten times. The V and J genes are TRBV5-4 and TRBJ2-1; 7 nucleotides match TRBD1. The CDR3 runs to 13 residues. J gave up 4 bases and V 6 bases, and 4 bases lay outside the gene matches. Germline CDR1 is SGHNT and CDR2 is YYREEE (reference sequence). CDR3 DNA sequence: TGTGCCAGCACCGAACAGGGGTACAATGAGCAGTTCTTC. This codes for CASTEQGYNEQFF.

This clone was found once. The chain combines TRBV7-2 with TRBJ2-4; a possible D gene is TRBD2 (7 bases). Trimming removed 6 bases from V and 4 bases from J, with 16 bases in between. The CDR3 contains 15 residues. CDR1 and CDR2 (germline): SGHTA, FQGNSA. CDR3 sequence: CASRRSRGGKNIQYF. CDR3 sequence (DNA): TGTGCCAGCAGACGGTCGAGGGGGGGGAAAAACATTCAGTACTTC.

This clone was detected only once. Other DNA sequences of this sample code for an identical CDR3. The chain carries TRBV5-1 and TRBJ2-1; 8 nucleotides agree with TRBD2. CDR1 SGHRS and CDR2 YFSETQ come from the germline V gene. The CDR3 is 14 residues long. J was trimmed by 7 bases and V by 1 base; bases with no gene match: 4. The DNA for the CDR3 is TGCGCCAGCAGCTTGTCTTCGGGAGGGAATGAGCAGTTCTTC. Translation gives CASSLSSGGNEQFF.

The rearrangement joins TRBV18 to TRBJ1-1; weak D call: TRBD1 (5 bases). CDR1 is KGHSH, CDR2 LQKENI, per germline. The ends were cut back, 3 bases at V and 0 bases at J, with 14 bases in the middle. CDR3 length equals 16 residues. In DNA, the CDR3 is TGTGCCAGCTCACCCGGGACCTCGGAGATGAACACTGAAGCTTTCTTT. This sequence encodes CASSPGTSEMNTEAFF.

The rearrangement links TRBV5-1 to TRBJ1-1; 9 nucleotides align to TRBD1. Germline values: CDR1 SGHRS, CDR2 YFSETQ. CDR3 length: 14 amino acids. The V gene end was trimmed by 0 bases and the J gene end by 7 bases; junction bases not matched to a gene: 4. The CDR3 spells CASSLEQGASEAFF. CDR3 bases: TGCGCCAGCAGCTTGGAACAGGGGGCAAGTGAAGCTTTCTTT.

The rearrangement joins TRBV5-1 to TRBJ1-2; D gene unclear. Trimming cost V 2 bases and J 6 bases, with 11 bases left between them. Germline CDR1 and CDR2: SGHRS and YFSETQ. The CDR3 is 13 residues long. This CDR3 is CASSFTGRDGYTF. CDR3 bases: TGCGCCAGCAGCTTTACCGGAAGAGATGGCTACACCTTC.

The rearrangement uses TRBV5-4 and TRBJ2-7; D possibly corresponds to TRBD2 (6 bases). This CDR3 has 14 residues. Germline loops: CDR1 SGHNT, CDR2 YYREEE (reference sequence). V was shortened by 4 bases and J by 3 bases, with 14 bases between the two germline ends. Here the CDR3 reads CASSPGLLLYEQYF. CDR3 bases: TGTGCCAGCAGCCCAGGACTACTCCTCTACGAGCAGTACTTC.

V gene TRBV4-1 combines with J gene TRBJ2-5; TRBD2 matches at 10 bases. Per germline, CDR1 MGHRA and CDR2 YSYEKL. CDR3 size: 15 residues. Germline trimming cut 0 bases from V and 7 bases from J; bases unmatched to any gene: 5. DNA for the CDR3: TGCGCCAGCAGCCAAGATAGGATAGCGGGAGGGACCCAGTACTTC. It encodes CASSQDRIAGGTQYF.

V is TRBV19 and J is TRBJ2-6; D remains unclear. This CDR3 spans 13 amino acids. Per the germline V gene, CDR1 is LNHDA and CDR2 is SQIVND (reference sequence). V lost 6 bases to trimming and J lost 3 bases, with 6 bases between them. DNA for the CDR3: TGTGCCAGTAGGAGTGGTGGGGCCAACGTCCTGACTTTC. It codes for CASRSGGANVLTF.

The rearrangement uses TRBV9 and TRBJ1-1; D might be TRBD1 (6 bases). V was clipped by 4 bases and J by 11 bases, with 18 bases between them. Per the germline V gene, CDR1 is SGDLS and CDR2 is YYNGEE. The CDR3 has 13 amino acids. CDR3 in DNA: TGTGCCAGCAGCTCCCGTGTGGGGCAGGGGGCTTTCTTT. This translates into CASSSRVGQGAFF.

This chain joins TRBV6-1 and TRBJ2-3; D may be TRBD2 (6 bases). V gave up 0 bases and J gave up 2 bases, with 15 bases separating them. The germline CDR1 and CDR2 sequences are MNHNS and SASEGT. The CDR3 runs 17 residues. This chain's CDR3 is CASSEARWGGTTDTQYF. CDR3 nucleotides: TGTGCCAGCAGTGAAGCCAGATGGGGCGGGACCACAGATACGCAGTATTTT.

The chain employs TRBV2 and TRBJ2-2; D assignment may be TRBD1 or TRBD2 (6 bases each). The CDR3 loop spans 16 amino acids. Deletions cut 0 bases from V and 7 bases from J, with 15 bases between. CDR1 is SNHLY, CDR2 FYNNEI, per germline. The CDR3 here is CASSEAPGGKGGELFF. In DNA, the CDR3 is TGTGCCAGCAGTGAAGCTCCCGGGGGCAAAGGCGGGGAGCTGTTTTTT.

The genes are TRBV7-9 and TRBJ2-4; D gene unclear. Per the germline V gene, CDR1 is SEHNR and CDR2 is FQNEAQ (reference sequence). This CDR3 spans 16 amino acids. V was clipped by 4 bases and J by 7 bases, with 20 bases between them. CDR3 protein: CASSSCRGLRRNIQYF. The CDR3 DNA sequence: TGTGCCAGCAGCTCCTGTAGAGGTTTACGTCGGAACATTCAGTACTTC.

This clone was counted once. The rearrangement joins TRBV6-6 to TRBJ1-2; a possible D gene is TRBD1 (5 bases). The germline V and J ends were trimmed by 2 bases and 6 bases, with 16 bases remaining between them. From germline, CDR1 is MNHNY and CDR2 SVGAGI (reference sequence). The CDR3 runs to 15 residues. CDR3 sequence: CASSYRKGRVDGYTF. The CDR3 DNA reads as TGTGCCAGCAGTTACAGAAAGGGGAGGGTTGATGGCTACACCTTC.

The chain recombines TRBV19 with TRBJ1-6; D is ambiguous. CDR1 LNHDA and CDR2 SQIVND come from the germline V gene (reference sequence). V lost 5 bases and J lost 0, with 11 bases in between. The CDR3 is 16 residues long. CDR3 sequence: CASSQSGSSYNSPLHF. In DNA, the CDR3 is TGTGCCAGTAGTCAGTCTGGGAGCTCCTATAATTCACCCCTCCACTTT.